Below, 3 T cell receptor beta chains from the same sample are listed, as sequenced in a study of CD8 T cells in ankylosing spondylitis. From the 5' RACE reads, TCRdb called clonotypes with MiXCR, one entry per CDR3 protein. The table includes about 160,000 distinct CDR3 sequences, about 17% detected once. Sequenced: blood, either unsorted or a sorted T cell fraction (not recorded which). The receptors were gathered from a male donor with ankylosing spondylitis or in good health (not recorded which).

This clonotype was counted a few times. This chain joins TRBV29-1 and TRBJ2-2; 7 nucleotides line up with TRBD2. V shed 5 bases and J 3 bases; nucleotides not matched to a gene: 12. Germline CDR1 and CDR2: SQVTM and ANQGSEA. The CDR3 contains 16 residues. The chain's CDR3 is CSVLLFGREDTGELFF. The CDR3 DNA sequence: TGCAGCGTTCTTTTGTTCGGCCGGGAGGACACCGGGGAGCTGTTTTTT.

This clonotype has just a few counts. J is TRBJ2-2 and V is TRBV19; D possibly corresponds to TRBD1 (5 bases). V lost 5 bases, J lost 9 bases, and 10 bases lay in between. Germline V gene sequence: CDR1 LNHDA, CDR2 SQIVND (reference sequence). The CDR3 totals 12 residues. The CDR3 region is CASSLQGRELFF. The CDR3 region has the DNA TGTGCCAGTAGTCTCCAGGGCCGGGAGCTGTTTTTT.

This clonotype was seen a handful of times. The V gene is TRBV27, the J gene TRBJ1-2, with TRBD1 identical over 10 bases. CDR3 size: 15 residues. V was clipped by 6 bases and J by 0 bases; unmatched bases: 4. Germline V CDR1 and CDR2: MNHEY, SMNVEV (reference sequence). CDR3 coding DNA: TGTGCCAGCAGGGGACAGGGGAACGCTAACTATGGCTACACCTTC. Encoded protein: CASRGQGNANYGYTF.